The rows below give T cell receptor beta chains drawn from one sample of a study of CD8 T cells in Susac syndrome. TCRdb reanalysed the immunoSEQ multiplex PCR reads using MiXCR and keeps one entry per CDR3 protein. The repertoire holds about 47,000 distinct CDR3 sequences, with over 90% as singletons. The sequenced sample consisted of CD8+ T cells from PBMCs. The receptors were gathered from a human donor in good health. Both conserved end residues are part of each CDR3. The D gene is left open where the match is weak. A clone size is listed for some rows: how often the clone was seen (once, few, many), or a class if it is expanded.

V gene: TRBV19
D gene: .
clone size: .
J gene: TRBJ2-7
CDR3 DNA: TGTGCCAGTAGTATACAAAACCGCCCATACGAGCAGTACTTC
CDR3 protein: CASSIQNRPYEQYF

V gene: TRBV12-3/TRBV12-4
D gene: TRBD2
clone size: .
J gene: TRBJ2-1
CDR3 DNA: TGTGCCAGCAGTCCAAGCGGGACCTCCTACAATGAGCAGTTCTTC
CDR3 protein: CASSPSGTSYNEQFF

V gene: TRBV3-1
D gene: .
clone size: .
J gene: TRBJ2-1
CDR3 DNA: TGTGCCAGCAGCCAAGATTATCTGTACAATGAGCAGTTCTTC
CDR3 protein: CASSQDYLYNEQFF

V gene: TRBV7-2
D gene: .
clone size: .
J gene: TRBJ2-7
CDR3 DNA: TGTGCCAGCAGCCAGAACTCTAAAACCTACGAGCAGTACTTC
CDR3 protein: CASSQNSKTYEQYF

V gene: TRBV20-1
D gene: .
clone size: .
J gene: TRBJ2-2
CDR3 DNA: TGCAGTGCTAGAGGGGTAGGGTCGGACACCGGGGAGCTGTTTTTT
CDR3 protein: CSARGVGSDTGELFF

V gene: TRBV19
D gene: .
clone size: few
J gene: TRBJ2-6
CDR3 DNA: TGTGCCAGTACCTCCCGGGGATCTGGGGCCAACGTCCTGACTTTC
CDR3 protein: CASTSRGSGANVLTF

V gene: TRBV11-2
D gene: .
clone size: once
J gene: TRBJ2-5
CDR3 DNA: TGTGCCAGCAGCTTCGGGGCAGGGCGAGAGACCCAGTACTTC
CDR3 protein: CASSFGAGRETQYF

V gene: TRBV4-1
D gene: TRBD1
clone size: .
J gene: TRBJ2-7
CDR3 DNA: TGCGCCAGCAGCCAGAAAACAGGGGGCTACGAGCAGTACTTC
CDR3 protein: CASSQKTGGYEQYF

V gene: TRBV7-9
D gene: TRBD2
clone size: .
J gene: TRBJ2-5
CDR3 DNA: TGTGCCAGCAGCTCAGGGACTAGCGACGTCGCCCAGTACTTC
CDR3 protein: CASSSGTSDVAQYF

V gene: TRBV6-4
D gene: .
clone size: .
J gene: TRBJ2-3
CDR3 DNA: TGTGCCAGCAGTGTGGAGGGAGGCACAGATACGCAGTATTTT
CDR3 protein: CASSVEGGTDTQYF

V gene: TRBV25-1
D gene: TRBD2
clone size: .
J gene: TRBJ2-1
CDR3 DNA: TGTGCCAGCAGTACTCTGAGGGACTATAACAATGAGCAGTTCTTC
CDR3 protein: CASSTLRDYNNEQFF

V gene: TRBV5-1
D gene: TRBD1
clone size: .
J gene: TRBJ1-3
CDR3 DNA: TGCGCCAGCAGCTTGTATTCCTCTGACAGGGCTACTGCTGGAAACACCATATATTTT
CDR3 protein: CASSLYSSDRATAGNTIYF

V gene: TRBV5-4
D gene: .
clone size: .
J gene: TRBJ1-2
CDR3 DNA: TGTGCCAGCAGCCCGACTGAGGGATGGTCCGATGGCTACACCTTC
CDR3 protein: CASSPTEGWSDGYTF

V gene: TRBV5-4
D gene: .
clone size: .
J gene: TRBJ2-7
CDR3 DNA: TGTGCCAGCAGCGGGAGACTAGACACCTACGAGCAGTACTTC
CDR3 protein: CASSGRLDTYEQYF

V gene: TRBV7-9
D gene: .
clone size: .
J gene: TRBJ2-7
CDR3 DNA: TGTGCCAGCAGCTTAGCCGGGAGAGGGCCCGAGCAGTACTTC
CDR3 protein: CASSLAGRGPEQYF